Described below is a single T cell receptor beta chain sequence and its context. Which antigen it targets is not known. No much larger clone is present one base from it, and per-base qualities are unavailable. TCRbeta CDR3 regions were amplified from genomic DNA using the immunoSEQ Assay, a bias-controlled multiplex PCR. The study's own analysis went as follows. The number of nucleated cells in each sample was estimated from the amplification of reference gene primers within the assay. Sequence reads were collapsed and filtered to measure the absolute abundance of every unique TCRbeta CDR3 rearrangement. Productive Simpson clonality was computed per sample as the square root of Simpson's diversity index over productive rearrangements. In its TCRdb copy, this immuneACCESS table keeps in-frame sequences only and misses some clones. Where compared with another copy, unresolved V genes explain less than half of these, and the others have no known cause. That table gives V, J and clone size, and the DNA gave D and trimming. For this sample the table gives a few hundred thousand clones, of which around nine tenths were detected only once. About an eighth of the sample lies in the top ten.

The sample belongs to a study of blood T cell repertoires in COVID-19 (dated by TCRdb to the early 2020s). The study in broad terms: The collaborator samples originated in the United States, Italy and Spain and spanned the acute and convalescent phases of COVID-19. Where available, HLA class I and class II types were obtained from metadata supplied by the sample provider rather than from assay-based typing. Subjects who had been exposed to COVID-19, were actively infected with it, or had recovered from it provided the deeply sampled blood TCRbeta repertoires that made up the dataset. The sample metadata nearly always contained a de-identified subject ID, COVID-19 status, age in years and sex. The prospective study material was composed of cDNA or gDNA derived from T cells, B-cell-depleted T cells, or PBMCs. A freely available public database, intended as a resource for researchers studying the immune response to SARS-CoV-2, is where the repertoires were released. The samples were drawn from two sources: the first 160 participants of the ongoing ImmuneRACE study, and 1,200 or so subjects contributed by 6 global collaborators. On the study overall, not on this receptor specifically: The quantity of clinical and demographic metadata differed by source and by participant and was supplied without curation.

V loses 0 bases, J loses 7 bases, and the germline ends lie 6 bases apart. Taken from the germline V gene (reference sequence), the CDR1 and CDR2 loops are LGHDT and YNNKEL. Reading from cysteine to phenylalanine, the CDR3 counts 12 amino acids. Of all the DNA, just the CDR3 is kept, 36 bases in frame from base 1. Whole blood was collected in K2EDTA tubes by collaborating institutions according to the institutions' own protocols. Collaborator samples were shipped for TCRbeta analysis as frozen whole blood, isolated PBMCs, or DNA extracted from either sample type. This TCR derives from a woman aged 55 to 70 with acute or convalescent COVID-19. This chain joins TRBV3-1 (or the pseudogene TRBV3-2) to TRBJ1-1; no confident D gene assignment can be made. Input material: peripheral blood. For the CDR3, the sequence is CASSQDVGEAFF. DNA sequence: TGTGCCAGCAGCCAAGACGTCGGTGAAGCTTTCTTT.